A selection of T cell receptor beta chains follows, all from one sample in a study of CD8 T cells in Susac syndrome. MiXCR, applied by TCRdb to the immunoSEQ multiplex PCR reads, yields one record per CDR3 protein. The sample includes 120,000 or so distinct CDR3 sequences, approximately 96% of them seen just once. The sample consisted of CD8+ T cells from PBMCs. These receptors originate from a human donor with Susac syndrome. The CDR3 runs from the conserved cysteine through the conserved F or W. A D gene is named only where the DNA matches it firmly. Rows give clone size only sometimes, using once, few, many, or a class for an expanded clone.

NA	NA	TRBJ1-2	TRBV30	TGTGCCTGGAGTGTGAGGTTAGCCGACCCTCAAACCTTC	CAWSVRLADPQTF
NA	NA	TRBJ2-5	TRBV7-6	TGTGCCAGCAGCATGGAGGGGCTACGAGAGACCCAGTACTTC	CASSMEGLRETQYF
TRBD2	NA	TRBJ2-7	TRBV30	TGTGCCTGGAGTCCCCCCCGTAGCGGGATGCACCGGTACTTC	CAWSPPRSGMHRYF
TRBD2	once	TRBJ2-1	TRBV4-3	TGCGCCAGCAGCCAAGAACGGCGGGGGTCCTACAATGAGCAGTTCTTC	CASSQERRGSYNEQFF
TRBD1	few	TRBJ1-2	TRBV29-1	TGCAGCGTTGATGGGACAGATCATTTCTATGGCTACACCTTC	CSVDGTDHFYGYTF
NA	few	TRBJ2-5	TRBV4-1	TGCGCCAGCAGCCAAGTTGGGAGGGGGGAGACCCAGTACTTC	CASSQVGRGETQYF
NA	NA	TRBJ2-2	TRBV24-1	TGTGCCACCAAGGACGACACCGGGGAGCTGTTTTTT	CATKDDTGELFF
NA	NA	TRBJ2-6	TRBV30	TGTGCCTGGAATCTTGGCTCTGGGGCCAACGTCCTGACTTTC	CAWNLGSGANVLTF
NA	NA	TRBJ2-5	TRBV5-4	TGTGCCAGCAGCTTCCGGGGGGCTGCCCAAGAGACCCAGTACTTC	CASSFRGAAQETQYF
TRBD2	NA	TRBJ2-7	TRBV20-1	TGCAGTGCTACAACCGGACTAGTGTCGGACGAGCAGTACTTC	CSATTGLVSDEQYF
TRBD1	NA	TRBJ1-5	TRBV7-2	TGTGCCAGCAGCTTAGGAAGGACAGGGGGCAATCAGCCCCAGCATTTT	CASSLGRTGGNQPQHF
NA	NA	TRBJ1-4	TRBV7-9	TGTGCCAGCAGCTCGGGACTCCTAAAACTGTTTTTT	CASSSGLLKLFF
TRBD1	NA	TRBJ1-1	TRBV14	TGTGCCAGCAGCGATATCGGGGACAGGGGAATTGATACTGAAGCTTTCTTT	CASSDIGDRGIDTEAFF
NA	NA	TRBJ2-5	TRBV6-5	TGTGCCAGCACCCCAAAGGGAGCGGACGTAACCCAGTACTTC	CASTPKGADVTQYF
NA	NA	TRBJ2-1	TRBV4-1	TGCGCCAGCAGCCAAGCCCCTGGGGGTGAGCAGTTCTTC	CASSQAPGGEQFF
NA	once	TRBJ2-7	TRBV20-1	TGCAGTGCTAGGTCGGGAGATTGGGAGCAGTACTTC	CSARSGDWEQYF
TRBD1	NA	TRBJ1-1	TRBV5-6	TGTGCCAGCAGCTGGGGACAGGGAGAGACGACTGAAGCTTTCTTT	CASSWGQGETTEAFF
TRBD1	NA	TRBJ2-1	TRBV12-3/TRBV12-4	TGTGCCAGCAGTTCTGGGGGAGGACAGGGGGAGACCTCCTACAATGAGCAGTTCTTC	CASSSGGGQGETSYNEQFF
TRBD2	NA	TRBJ2-5	TRBV3-1	TGTGCCAGCAGCCCTCGGACTAGCGGTCCACTCCAAGAGACCCAGTACTTC	CASSPRTSGPLQETQYF
NA	NA	TRBJ2-3	TRBV4-2	TGTGCCAGCCTCCCTAGCGCGACTAGCACAGATACGCAGTATTTT	CASLPSATSTDTQYF
NA	NA	TRBJ2-3	TRBV6-6	TGTGCCAGCAGTTACACGTGGGTAGTGACAGATACGCAGTATTTT	CASSYTWVVTDTQYF
NA	NA	TRBJ2-7	TRBV20-1	TGCAGTGCTAGAGATCTTGGGGGCCCCTACGAGCAGTACTTC	CSARDLGGPYEQYF
NA	NA	TRBJ1-1	TRBV13	TGTGCCAGTACGGGTGGGGAGGACACTGAAGCTTTCTTT	CASTGGEDTEAFF
TRBD1	NA	TRBJ1-2	TRBV15	TGTGCCACCAGCGAAGGACAGGGGGCGAGAGGCTACACCTTC	CATSEGQGARGYTF
NA	NA	TRBJ1-1	TRBV10-3	TGTGCCATCAGAGGCGGGACCCAGGCCTCTGAAGCTTTCTTT	CAIRGGTQASEAFF
TRBD2	NA	TRBJ2-3	TRBV6-1	TGTGCCAGCAAAGGACTAGCCACAGATACGCAGTATTTT	CASKGLATDTQYF
NA	NA	TRBJ2-2	TRBV12-5	TGTGCTAGTGGTTTGGTACCGAGCAGGACCGGGGAGCTGTTTTTT	CASGLVPSRTGELFF
NA	once	TRBJ2-1	TRBV6-2/TRBV6-3	TGTGCCAGTACTAGGACGGGGGAACCGACCAATGAGCAGTTCTTC	CASTRTGEPTNEQFF
TRBD1	few	TRBJ2-7	TRBV6-1	TGTGCCAGCAGTACCTCCGGGACAGGTTCCTACGAGCAGTACTTC	CASSTSGTGSYEQYF
TRBD1	NA	TRBJ1-6	TRBV7-9	TGTGCCAGCAGCTCTGGACAGGGCGATTCACCCCTCCACTTT	CASSSGQGDSPLHF
NA	NA	TRBJ2-7	TRBV30	TGTGCCTGGACGGCGGGCTACGAGCAGTACTTC	CAWTAGYEQYF
NA	once	TRBJ2-7	TRBV2	TGTGCCAGCAGTGAACCCTACGAGCAGTACTTC	CASSEPYEQYF
TRBD2	NA	TRBJ2-1	TRBV7-2	TGTGCCAGCAGATCCGGGACTAGCGCATACAATGAGCAGTTCTTC	CASRSGTSAYNEQFF
NA	NA	TRBJ1-1	TRBV6-5	TGTGCCAGCAGAGCAGGTCTGGGGACCACTGAAGCTTTCTTT	CASRAGLGTTEAFF
NA	NA	TRBJ1-5	TRBV6-1	TGTGCCAGCAGCGGGTCAGGGGAGGCGTTAGCCCAGCATTTT	CASSGSGEALAQHF
TRBD1	NA	TRBJ2-3	TRBV2	TGTGCCAGCAGTGAGGACAGGGGGCCCTCTAGCACAGATACGCAGTATTTT	CASSEDRGPSSTDTQYF
TRBD2	NA	TRBJ2-7	TRBV20-1	TGCAGTGCTAGAGAGCATAGCGGGAGTAACTACGAGCAGTACTTC	CSAREHSGSNYEQYF
TRBD1	NA	TRBJ2-3	TRBV9	TGTGCCAGCAGCGTCTCGGGACAGGCAAGCACAGATACGCAGTATTTT	CASSVSGQASTDTQYF
NA	once	TRBJ1-1	TRBV24-1	TGTGCCACCAGTGATTCCGGGGAGGCTGCCGAAGCTTTCTTT	CATSDSGEAAEAFF
NA	NA	TRBJ1-1	TRBV27	TGTGCCAGCAGTTTTGGTGACTACACTGAAGCTTTCTTT	CASSFGDYTEAFF
TRBD1	NA	TRBJ1-5	TRBV30	TGTGCCTGGAGTCCGACAGGGAATGGGGAGCCCCAGCATTTT	CAWSPTGNGEPQHF
NA	NA	TRBJ2-7	TRBV10-3	TGTGCCATCAGTGTCCAGGGTGAGACGGGAGAGCAGTACTTC	CAISVQGETGEQYF
NA	NA	TRBJ2-1	TRBV9	TGTGCCAGCAGCGTAGCTTCCGATGAGCAGTTCTTC	CASSVASDEQFF
TRBD1	few	TRBJ1-5	TRBV12-3/TRBV12-4	TGTGCCAGCAGTTTACACAGGGGCTCGGTTCAGCCCCAGCATTTT	CASSLHRGSVQPQHF
NA	NA	TRBJ2-1	TRBV30	TGTGCCTGGAGTTATACGGGGAATGAGCAGTTCTTC	CAWSYTGNEQFF
NA	few	TRBJ2-5	TRBV5-6	TGTGCCAGCAGCTTGGGGGGTCAAGAGACCCAGTACTTC	CASSLGGQETQYF
NA	NA	TRBJ1-3	TRBV30	TGTGCCTGGAGTGTCGATTCAGGCAGAAACACCATATATTTT	CAWSVDSGRNTIYF